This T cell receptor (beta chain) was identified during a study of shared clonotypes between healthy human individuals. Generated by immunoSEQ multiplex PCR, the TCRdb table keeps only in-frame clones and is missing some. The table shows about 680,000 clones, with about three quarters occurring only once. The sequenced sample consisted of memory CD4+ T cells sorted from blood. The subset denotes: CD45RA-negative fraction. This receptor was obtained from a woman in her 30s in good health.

The CDR3 DNA is TGTGCCAGCAGCTCCCCGGCTGCGGGGATCCGGGAGCTGTTTTTT. This sequence encodes CASSSPAAGIRELFF. The chain links TRBV7-7 to TRBJ2-2; D perhaps matches TRBD2 (6 bases). Germline V gene data show CDR1 as SSHAT and CDR2 as FNYEAQ (reference sequence). The CDR3 totals 15 residues. V lost 4 bases, J lost 9 bases, and 18 bases lay in between.